This TCR beta chain came from a study of blood T cells in healthy people across ages. Study-level findings and limits: It was not known whether donors were CMV positive (a possible confounder of expanded clonotype changes).

There are a few counts of this clonotype. Its antigen is unknown. For every donor, a draw yielded around 10 milliliters of peripheral blood. The V gene's germline CDR1 is SGHRS and CDR2 YFSETQ. The J segment lost 2 bases and the V segment lost 4 bases, leaving 8 bases of the junction unmatched. The CDR3 is 16 residues long. Primed by a sample-barcoded 5' primer and a J-beta primer mix, a second PCR proceeded for about 6 to 11 cycles. One entry per CDR3 protein, called by TCRdb with MiXCR from the 5' RACE reads. Of around 520,000 distinct CDR3 sequences in the sample, about 25% were seen once. The sample also formed part of further work on T cells of mothers and their children. This second study says: Over 8.5 million reads per mother and roughly 3 million per child were obtained.

Sequencing was performed on blood. The sequence was obtained from a boy aged 2 to 10 in good health. The gene calls are TRBV5-1 and TRBJ2-3; 9 positions match TRBD2. CDR3 amino acids: CASSPETSGNTDTQYF. The CDR3 coding sequence is TGCGCCAGCAGCCCGGAGACTAGCGGAAACACAGATACGCAGTATTTT.